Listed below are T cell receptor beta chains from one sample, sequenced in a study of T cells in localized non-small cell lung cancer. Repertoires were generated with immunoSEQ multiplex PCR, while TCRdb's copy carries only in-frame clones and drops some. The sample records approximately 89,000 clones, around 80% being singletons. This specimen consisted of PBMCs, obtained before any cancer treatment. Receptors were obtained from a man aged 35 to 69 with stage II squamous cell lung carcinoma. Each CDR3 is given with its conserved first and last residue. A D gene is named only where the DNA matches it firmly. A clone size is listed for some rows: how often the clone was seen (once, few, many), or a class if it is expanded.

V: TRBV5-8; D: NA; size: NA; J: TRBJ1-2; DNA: TGTGCCAGCAGCTTGGCGGCCAGTAAGGGTAGCTATGGCTACACCTTC; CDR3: CASSLAASKGSYGYTF
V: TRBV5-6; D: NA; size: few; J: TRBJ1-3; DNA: TGTGCCAGCAGCTTTACAGGCCTTACCTCTGGAAACACCATATATTTT; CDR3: CASSFTGLTSGNTIYF
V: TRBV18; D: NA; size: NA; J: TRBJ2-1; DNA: TGTGCCAGCTCACCACAGGGTTACCCCTACAATGAGCAGTTCTTC; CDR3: CASSPQGYPYNEQFF
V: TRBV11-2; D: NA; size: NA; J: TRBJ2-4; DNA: TGTGCCAGCAGCGACGGACTAGCCAAAAACATTCAGTACTTC; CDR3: CASSDGLAKNIQYF
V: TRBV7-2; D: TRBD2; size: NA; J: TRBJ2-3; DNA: TGTGCCAGCAGCCCCGCTGGACTAGAATCAGATACGCAGTATTTT; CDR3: CASSPAGLESDTQYF
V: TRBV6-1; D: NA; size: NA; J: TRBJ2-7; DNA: TGTGCCAGCAGTGATTCGGCACCATCCTACGAGCAGTACTTC; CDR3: CASSDSAPSYEQYF
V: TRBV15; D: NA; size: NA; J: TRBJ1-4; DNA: TGTGCCACCAGCAAGCCGGAGCCGGGTGAAAAACTGTTTTTT; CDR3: CATSKPEPGEKLFF
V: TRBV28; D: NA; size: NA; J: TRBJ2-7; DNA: TGTGCCAGCAGTTTACAGGGGTATGAGCAGTACTTC; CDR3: CASSLQGYEQYF
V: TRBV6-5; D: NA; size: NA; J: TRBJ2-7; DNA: TGTGCCATCTGCCGCCGGACCCGCTGGGAGCAGTACTTC; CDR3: CAICRRTRWEQYF
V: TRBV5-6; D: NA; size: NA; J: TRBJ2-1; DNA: TGTGCCAGCAGCTTCTCGCGATATAATGAGCAGTTCTTC; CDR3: CASSFSRYNEQFF
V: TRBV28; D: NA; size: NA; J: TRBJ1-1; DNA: TGTGCCAGCAGTTTTCCGGGACTCGCATTAGGTCGGAACACTGAAGCTTTCTTT; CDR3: CASSFPGLALGRNTEAFF
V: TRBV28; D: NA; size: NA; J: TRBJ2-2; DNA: TGTGCCAGCAGTTTTATCTGGGACACAAACACCGGGGAGCTGTTTTTT; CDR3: CASSFIWDTNTGELFF
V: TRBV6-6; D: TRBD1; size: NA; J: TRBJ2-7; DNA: TGTGCCAGCAGCCCTCCCCGGACAGGGGGCTCTACCGAGCAGTACTTC; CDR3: CASSPPRTGGSTEQYF
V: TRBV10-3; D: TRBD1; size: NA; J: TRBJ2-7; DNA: TGTGCCATCAGTCCCGGGACAGGGGACTACGAGCAGTACTTC; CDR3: CAISPGTGDYEQYF
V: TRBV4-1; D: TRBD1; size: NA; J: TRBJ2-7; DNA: TGCGCCAGCAGCCAAGAAGAACAGGGGTCGTACGAGCAGTACTTC; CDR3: CASSQEEQGSYEQYF
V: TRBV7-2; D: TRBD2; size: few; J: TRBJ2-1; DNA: TGTGCCAGCAGCCCCGCGGGAGGAACCAATGAGCAGTTCTTC; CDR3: CASSPAGGTNEQFF
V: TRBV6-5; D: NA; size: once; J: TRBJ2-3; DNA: TGTGCCAGCAGTTACGCCGGGACCGAGGGCCATACGCAGTATTTT; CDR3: CASSYAGTEGHTQYF
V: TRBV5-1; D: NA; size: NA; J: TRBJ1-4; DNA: TGCGCCAGCAGCACGGAGCCAAATGAAAAACTGTTTTTT; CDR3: CASSTEPNEKLFF
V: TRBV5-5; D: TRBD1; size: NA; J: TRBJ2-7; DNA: TGTGCCAGCAGCTTACAGGGGTTTCCCTACGAGCAGTACTTC; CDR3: CASSLQGFPYEQYF
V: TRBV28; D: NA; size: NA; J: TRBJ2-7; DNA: TGTGCCAGCAGTTTAACTAGGTCCCCCTACGAGCAGTACTTC; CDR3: CASSLTRSPYEQYF
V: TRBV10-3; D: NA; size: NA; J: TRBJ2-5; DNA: TGTGCCATCAGTGATCGCGCGCAGGGAGAGACCCAGTACTTC; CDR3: CAISDRAQGETQYF
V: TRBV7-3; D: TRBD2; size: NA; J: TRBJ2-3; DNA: TGTGCCAGCAGCTTACTTAGCGGGAGAGGATTCACAGATACGCAGTATTTT; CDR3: CASSLLSGRGFTDTQYF
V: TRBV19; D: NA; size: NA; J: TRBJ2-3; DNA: TGTGCCAGTAGTATCCATCCGAGACTAAGCACAGATACGCAGTATTTT; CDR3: CASSIHPRLSTDTQYF
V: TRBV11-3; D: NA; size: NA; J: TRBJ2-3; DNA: TGTGCCAGCAGCTTAGGACCAAACACAGATACGCAGTATTTT; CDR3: CASSLGPNTDTQYF
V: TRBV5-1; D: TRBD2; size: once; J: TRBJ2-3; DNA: TGCGCCAGCAGCTTGGTTACTAGCGGAGCCACAGATACGCAGTATTTT; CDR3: CASSLVTSGATDTQYF
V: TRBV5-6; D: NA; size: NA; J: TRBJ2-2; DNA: TGTGCCAGCAGCTTGGGACAGGTGAACACCGGGGAGCTGTTTTTT; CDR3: CASSLGQVNTGELFF
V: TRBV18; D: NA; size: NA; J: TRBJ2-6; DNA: TGTGCCAGCTCACCACCGGACGGAGAAGGGGCCAACGTCCTGACTTTC; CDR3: CASSPPDGEGANVLTF
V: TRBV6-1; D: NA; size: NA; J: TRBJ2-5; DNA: TGTGCCAGCAGGGGGAGCGCAGCGGTTGAGACCCAGTACTTC; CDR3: CASRGSAAVETQYF
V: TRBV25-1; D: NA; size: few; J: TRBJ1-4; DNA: TGTGCCAGCAGTGAATCAAAGGGGGCAACTAATGAAAAACTGTTTTTT; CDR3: CASSESKGATNEKLFF
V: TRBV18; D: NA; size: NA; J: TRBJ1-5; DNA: TGTGCCAGCTCTCCCGGACAGAATCAGCCCCAGCATTTT; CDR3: CASSPGQNQPQHF
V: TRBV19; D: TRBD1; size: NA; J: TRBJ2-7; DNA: TGTGCCACCCAACAGGGGAGCTCCTACGAGCAGTACTTC; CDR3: CATQQGSSYEQYF
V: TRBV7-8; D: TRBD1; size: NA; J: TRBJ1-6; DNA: TGTGCCAGCAGCTCAGAGGGACAGGGGTCCTATAATTCACCCCTCCACTTT; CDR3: CASSSEGQGSYNSPLHF
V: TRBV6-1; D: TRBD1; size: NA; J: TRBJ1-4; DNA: TGTGCCAGCCACCGACAGGGCAATGAAAAACTGTTTTTT; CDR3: CASHRQGNEKLFF
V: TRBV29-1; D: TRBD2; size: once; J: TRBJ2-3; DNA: TGCAGCGTTCCTATGGCGGGAGGGCGGAGAGATACGCAGTATTTT; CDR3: CSVPMAGGRRDTQYF
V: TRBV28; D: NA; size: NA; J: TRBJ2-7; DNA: TGTGCCAGCAGTCCCCTCCCTTCCGATTACGAGCAGTACTTC; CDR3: CASSPLPSDYEQYF
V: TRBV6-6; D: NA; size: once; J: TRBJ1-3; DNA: TGTGCCAGCAGTTACGGCCTAGGGGACACCATATATTTT; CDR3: CASSYGLGDTIYF
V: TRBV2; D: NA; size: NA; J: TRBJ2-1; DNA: TGTGCCAGCGAAGAAGGGGGGGCTATCGCCTACAATGAGCAGTTCTTC; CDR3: CASEEGGAIAYNEQFF
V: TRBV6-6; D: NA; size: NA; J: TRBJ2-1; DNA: TGTGCCAGCAGTTTACAGGATTCTCACAATGAGCAGTTCTTC; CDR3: CASSLQDSHNEQFF
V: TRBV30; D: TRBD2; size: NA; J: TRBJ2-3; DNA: TGTGCCTGGAGTTTTACTAGCGGGGACACAGATACGCAGTATTTT; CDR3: CAWSFTSGDTDTQYF
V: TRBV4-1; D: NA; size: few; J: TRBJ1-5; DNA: TGCGCCAGCAGCCAAGATGGGCAACTTCAGCCCCAGCATTTT; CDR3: CASSQDGQLQPQHF
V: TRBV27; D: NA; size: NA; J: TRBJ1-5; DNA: TGTGCCAGCAGTTTGGGGGCCGGGGTAGGTCAGCCCCAGCATTTT; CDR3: CASSLGAGVGQPQHF
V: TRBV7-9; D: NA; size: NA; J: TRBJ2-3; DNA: TGTGCCAGCAGTTATGACGGGCCGGATACGCAGTATTTT; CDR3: CASSYDGPDTQYF
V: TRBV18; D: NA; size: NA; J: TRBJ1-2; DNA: TGTGCCAGCTCACCAGATGCAAATAGCGATGGCTACACCTTC; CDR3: CASSPDANSDGYTF
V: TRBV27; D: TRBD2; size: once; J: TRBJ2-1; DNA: TGTGCCAGCAGTCGGTATAGCGGGAGTTCCTACAATGAGCAGTTCTTC; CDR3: CASSRYSGSSYNEQFF
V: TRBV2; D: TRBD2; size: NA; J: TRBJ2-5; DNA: TGTGCCAGCAAGGTCCTAGCGGGGGGCAGCCAAGAGACCCAGTACTTC; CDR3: CASKVLAGGSQETQYF
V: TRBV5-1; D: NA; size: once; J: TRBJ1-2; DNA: TGCGCCAGCAGCGCCACCAGGGGCGGCTATGGCTACACCTTC; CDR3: CASSATRGGYGYTF
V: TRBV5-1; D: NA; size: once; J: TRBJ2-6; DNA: TGCGCCAGCAGCTTGGACGGTCCCTCTGGGGCCAACGTCCTGACTTTC; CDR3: CASSLDGPSGANVLTF